This T cell receptor beta chain is from a study of shared clonotypes between healthy human individuals. The repertoire was sequenced with immunoSEQ multiplex PCR; TCRdb's copy has only in-frame clones and lacks some. In the table there are roughly 1 million clones, approximately 80% of which are singletons. Donors comprised only Caucasian adults living in Nashville, Tennessee. The CDR3 covers 18 residues. CDR1 and CDR2 (germline): GTSNPN, SVGIG (reference sequence). Losses at the gene ends were 2 bases for V and 2 bases for J; bases not matched to a gene: 14. The chain recombines TRBV30 with TRBJ2-7; 11 bases fit TRBD2. Sequenced input: memory CD4+ T cells from PBMCs. Described subset: CD45RA-negative fraction. The sequence was collected from a man younger than 30 in good health. Some clones in this sample may be carry-over from other donors' samples. The CDR3 bases are TGTGCCTGGAGTATTCGTAGCGGGAGGGCAGGTAGGACCTACGAGCAGTACTTC. Translation gives CAWSIRSGRAGRTYEQYF.